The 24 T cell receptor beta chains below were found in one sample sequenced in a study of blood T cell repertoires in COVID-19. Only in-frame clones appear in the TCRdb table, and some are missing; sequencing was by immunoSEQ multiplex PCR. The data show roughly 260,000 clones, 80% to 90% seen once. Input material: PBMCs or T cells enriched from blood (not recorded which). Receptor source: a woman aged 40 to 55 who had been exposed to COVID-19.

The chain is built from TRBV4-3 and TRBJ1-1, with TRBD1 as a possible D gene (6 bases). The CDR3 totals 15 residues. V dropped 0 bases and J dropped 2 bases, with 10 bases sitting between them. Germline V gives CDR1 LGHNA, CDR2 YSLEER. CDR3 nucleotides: TGCGCCAGCAGCCAAGACGGGGGGCCTAACACTGAAGCTTTCTTT. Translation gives CASSQDGGPNTEAFF.

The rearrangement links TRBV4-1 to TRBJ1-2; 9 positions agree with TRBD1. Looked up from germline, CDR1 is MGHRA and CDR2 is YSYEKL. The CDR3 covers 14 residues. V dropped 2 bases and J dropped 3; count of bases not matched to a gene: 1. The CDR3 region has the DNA TGCGCCAGCAGCCAACGGGACAGGGACTATGGCTACACCTTC. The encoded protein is CASSQRDRDYGYTF.

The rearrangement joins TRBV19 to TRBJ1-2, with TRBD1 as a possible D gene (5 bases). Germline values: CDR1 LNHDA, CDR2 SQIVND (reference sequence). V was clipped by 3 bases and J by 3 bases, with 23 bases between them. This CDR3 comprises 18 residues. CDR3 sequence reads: CASSILRVAAQGDYGYTF. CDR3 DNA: TGTGCCAGTAGTATCCTCCGTGTGGCAGCCCAAGGGGACTATGGCTACACCTTC.

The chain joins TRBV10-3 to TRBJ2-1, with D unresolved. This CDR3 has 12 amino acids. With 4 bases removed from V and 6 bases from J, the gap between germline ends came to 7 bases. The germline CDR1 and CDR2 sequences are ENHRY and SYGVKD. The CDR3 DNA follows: TGTGCCATCAGTGGCACTATCAATGAGCAGTTCTTC. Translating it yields CAISGTINEQFF.

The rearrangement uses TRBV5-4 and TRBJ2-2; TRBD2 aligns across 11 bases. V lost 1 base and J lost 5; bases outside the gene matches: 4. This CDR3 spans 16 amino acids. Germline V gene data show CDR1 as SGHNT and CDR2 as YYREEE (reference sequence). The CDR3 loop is CASSLPSGGSTGELFF. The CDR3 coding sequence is TGTGCCAGCAGCTTGCCTAGCGGGGGGTCAACCGGGGAGCTGTTTTTT.

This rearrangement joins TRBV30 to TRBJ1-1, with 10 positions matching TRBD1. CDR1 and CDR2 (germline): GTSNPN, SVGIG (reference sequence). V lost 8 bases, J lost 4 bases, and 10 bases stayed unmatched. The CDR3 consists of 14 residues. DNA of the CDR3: TGTGCCGGGGACAGGGGCGGTGGGGGCACTGAAGCTTTCTTT. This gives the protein CAGDRGGGGTEAFF.

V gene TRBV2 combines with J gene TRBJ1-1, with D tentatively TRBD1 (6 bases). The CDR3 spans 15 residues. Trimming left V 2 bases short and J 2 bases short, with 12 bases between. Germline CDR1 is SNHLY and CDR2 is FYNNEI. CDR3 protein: CASSERGGLNTEAFF. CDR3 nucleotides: TGTGCCAGCAGTGAAAGAGGGGGACTAAACACTGAAGCTTTCTTT.

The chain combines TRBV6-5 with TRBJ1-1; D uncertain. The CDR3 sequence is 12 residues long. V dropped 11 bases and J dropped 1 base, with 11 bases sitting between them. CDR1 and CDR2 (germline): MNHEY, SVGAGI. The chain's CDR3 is CASRSENTEAFF. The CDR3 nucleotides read TGTGCCTCCAGGTCCGAGAACACTGAAGCTTTCTTT.

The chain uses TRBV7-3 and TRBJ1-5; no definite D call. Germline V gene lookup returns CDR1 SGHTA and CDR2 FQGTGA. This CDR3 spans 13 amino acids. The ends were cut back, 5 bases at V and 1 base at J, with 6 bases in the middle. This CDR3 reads CASSLVSNQPQHF. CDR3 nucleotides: TGTGCCAGCAGCCTCGTGAGCAATCAGCCCCAGCATTTT.

This CDR3 reads CASSVAFGGRETQYF. CDR3 bases: TGTGCCAGCAGCGTAGCTTTTGGGGGCCGGGAGACCCAGTACTTC. V and J are TRBV9 and TRBJ2-5; weak D call: TRBD1 (6 bases). The CDR3 totals 15 residues. Germline CDR1 is SGDLS and CDR2 is YYNGEE. V dropped 0 bases and J dropped 5 bases, with 14 bases sitting between them.

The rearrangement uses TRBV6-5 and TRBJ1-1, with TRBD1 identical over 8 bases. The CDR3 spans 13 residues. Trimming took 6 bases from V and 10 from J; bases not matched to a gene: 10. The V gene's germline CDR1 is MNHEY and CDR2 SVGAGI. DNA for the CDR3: TGTGCCAGCAGAAGTTGGACAGGGAGGGGAGCTTTCTTT. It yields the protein CASRSWTGRGAFF.

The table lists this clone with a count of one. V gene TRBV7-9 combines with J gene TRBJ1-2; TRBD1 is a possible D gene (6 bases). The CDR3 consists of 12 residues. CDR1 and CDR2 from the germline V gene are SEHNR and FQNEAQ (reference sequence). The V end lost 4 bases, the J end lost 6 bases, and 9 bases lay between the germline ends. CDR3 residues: CASSSTGNGYTF. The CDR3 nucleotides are TGTGCCAGCAGCTCAACAGGGAATGGCTACACCTTC.

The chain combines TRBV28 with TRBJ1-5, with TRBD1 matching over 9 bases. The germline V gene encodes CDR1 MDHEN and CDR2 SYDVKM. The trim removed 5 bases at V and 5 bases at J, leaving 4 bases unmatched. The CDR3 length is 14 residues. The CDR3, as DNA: TGTGCCAGCAGTGTGGACAGGGGCGATCAGCCCCAGCATTTT. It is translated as CASSVDRGDQPQHF. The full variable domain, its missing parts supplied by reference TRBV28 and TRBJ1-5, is DVKVTQSSRYLVKRTGEKVFLECVQDMDHENMFWYRQDPGLGLRLIYFSYDVKMKEKGDIPEGYSVSREKKERFSLILESASTNQTSMYLCASSVDRGDQPQHFGDGTRLSIL.

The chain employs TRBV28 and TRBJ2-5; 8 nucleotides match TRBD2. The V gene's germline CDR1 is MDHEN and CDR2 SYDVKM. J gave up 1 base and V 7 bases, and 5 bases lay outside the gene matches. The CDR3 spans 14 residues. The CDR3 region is CASTWGTSQETQYF. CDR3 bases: TGTGCCAGCACTTGGGGGACTAGCCAAGAGACCCAGTACTTC.

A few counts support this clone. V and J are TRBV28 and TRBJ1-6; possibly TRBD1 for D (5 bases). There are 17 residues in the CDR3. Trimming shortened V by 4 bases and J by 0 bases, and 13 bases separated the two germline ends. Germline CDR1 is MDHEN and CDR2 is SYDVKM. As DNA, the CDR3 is TGTGCCAGCAGTTACTACAGGATGAGCTCCTATAATTCACCCCTCCACTTT. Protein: CASSYYRMSSYNSPLHF. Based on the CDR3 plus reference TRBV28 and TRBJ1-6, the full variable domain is DVKVTQSSRYLVKRTGEKVFLECVQDMDHENMFWYRQDPGLGLRLIYFSYDVKMKEKGDIPEGYSVSREKKERFSLILESASTNQTSMYLCASSYYRMSSYNSPLHFGNGTRLTVT.

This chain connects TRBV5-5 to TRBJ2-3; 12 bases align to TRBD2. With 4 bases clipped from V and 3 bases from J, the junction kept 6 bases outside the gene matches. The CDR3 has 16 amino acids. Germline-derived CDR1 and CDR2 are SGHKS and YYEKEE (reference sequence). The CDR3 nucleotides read TGTGCCAGCAGCACCGGGACTAGCGGGTTTACAGATACGCAGTATTTT. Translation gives CASSTGTSGFTDTQYF.

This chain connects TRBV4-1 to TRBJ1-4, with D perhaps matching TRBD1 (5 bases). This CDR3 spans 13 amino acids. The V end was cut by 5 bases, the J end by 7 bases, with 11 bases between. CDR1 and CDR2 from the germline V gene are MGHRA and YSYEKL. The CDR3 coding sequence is TGCGCCAGCAGCACCCGGGGGGGTGAAAAACTGTTTTTT. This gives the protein CASSTRGGEKLFF.

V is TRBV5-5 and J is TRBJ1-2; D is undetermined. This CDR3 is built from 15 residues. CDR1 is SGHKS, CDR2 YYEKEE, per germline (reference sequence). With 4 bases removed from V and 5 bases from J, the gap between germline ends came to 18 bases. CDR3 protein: CASSLGGGFDYGYTF. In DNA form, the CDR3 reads TGTGCCAGCAGCCTGGGTGGCGGGTTCGATTATGGCTACACCTTC.

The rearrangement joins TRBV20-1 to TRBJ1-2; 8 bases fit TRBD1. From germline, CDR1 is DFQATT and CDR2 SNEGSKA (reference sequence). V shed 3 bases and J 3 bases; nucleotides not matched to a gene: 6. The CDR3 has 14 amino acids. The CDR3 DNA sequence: TGCAGTGCTAGTGCAGGGGGCGGGGACTATGGCTACACCTTC. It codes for CSASAGGGDYGYTF.

CDR3 residues: CASSLRSTGVLSGYTF. As DNA, the CDR3 is TGTGCCAGCAGCTTAAGGTCAACGGGGGTCCTGTCGGGCTACACCTTC. This chain links TRBV7-3 with TRBJ1-2; perhaps TRBD1 as D (5 bases). This CDR3 contains 16 residues. Germline CDR1 and CDR2: SGHTA and FQGTGA. With 1 base removed from V and 8 bases from J, the gap between germline ends came to 20 bases.

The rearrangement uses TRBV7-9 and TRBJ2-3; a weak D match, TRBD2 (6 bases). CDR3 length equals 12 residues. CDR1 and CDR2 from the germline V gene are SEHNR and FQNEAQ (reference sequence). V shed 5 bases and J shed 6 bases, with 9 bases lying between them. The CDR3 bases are TGTGCCAGCAGCCCAGGGAGGGATACGCAGTATTTT. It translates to CASSPGRDTQYF.

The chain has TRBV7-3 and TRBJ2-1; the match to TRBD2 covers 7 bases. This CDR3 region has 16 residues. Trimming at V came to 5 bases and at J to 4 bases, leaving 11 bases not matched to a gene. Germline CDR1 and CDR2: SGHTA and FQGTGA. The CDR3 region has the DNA TGTGCCAGCAGCCCTGACGGCGGGGGAAGTTACAATGAGCAGTTCTTC. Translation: CASSPDGGGSYNEQFF.

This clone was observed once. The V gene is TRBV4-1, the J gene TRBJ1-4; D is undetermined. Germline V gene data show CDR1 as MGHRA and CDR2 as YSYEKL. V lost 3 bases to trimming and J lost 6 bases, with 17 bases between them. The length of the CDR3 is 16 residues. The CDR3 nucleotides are TGCGCCAGCAGCCAGAGAGGGAGTCGGGAGTATGAAAAACTGTTTTTT. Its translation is CASSQRGSREYEKLFF.

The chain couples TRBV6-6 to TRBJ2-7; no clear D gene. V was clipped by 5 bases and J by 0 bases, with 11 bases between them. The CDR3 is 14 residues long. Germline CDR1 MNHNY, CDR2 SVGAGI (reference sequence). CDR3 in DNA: TGTGCCAGCAGTCCCGGGTATTCCTCCTACGAGCAGTACTTC. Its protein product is CASSPGYSSYEQYF.